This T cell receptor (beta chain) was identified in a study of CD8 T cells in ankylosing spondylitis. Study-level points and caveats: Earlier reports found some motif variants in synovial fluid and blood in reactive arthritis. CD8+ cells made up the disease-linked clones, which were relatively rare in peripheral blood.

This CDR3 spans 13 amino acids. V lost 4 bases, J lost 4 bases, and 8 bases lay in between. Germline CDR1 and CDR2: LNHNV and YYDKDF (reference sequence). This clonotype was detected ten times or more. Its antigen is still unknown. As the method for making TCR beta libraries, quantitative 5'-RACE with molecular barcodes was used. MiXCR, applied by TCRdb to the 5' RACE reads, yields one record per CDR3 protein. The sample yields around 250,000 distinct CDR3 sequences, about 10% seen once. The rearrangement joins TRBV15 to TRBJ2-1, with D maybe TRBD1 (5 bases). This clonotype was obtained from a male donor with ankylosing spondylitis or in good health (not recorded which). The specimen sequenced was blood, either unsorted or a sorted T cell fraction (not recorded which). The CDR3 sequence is CATSMTVYNEQFF. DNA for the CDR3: TGTGCCACCAGCATGACAGTGTACAATGAGCAGTTCTTC.